This is a list of T cell receptor beta chains from one sample in a study of blood T cell repertoires in acute mononucleosis. Measured with immunoSEQ multiplex PCR; TCRdb has only the in-frame clones, and not every one. The table has approximately 2,300 clones, around 25% seen once; the top ten hold around half. Source: EBV GLC epitope tetramer+ CD8+ T cells sorted from PBMCs, taken during convalescence from infectious mononucleosis. These receptor sequences come from a woman between 18 and 29 years old with infectious mononucleosis caused by EBV. The CDR3 runs from the conserved cysteine through the conserved F or W. The D gene is left open where the match is weak. Rows give clone size only sometimes, using once, few, many, or a class for an expanded clone.

d_gene	abundance	v_gene	j_gene	CDR3aa	CDR3nt
NA	few	TRBV23-1	TRBJ2-1	CASSVAGGDEQFF	TGTGCCAGCAGCGTAGCTGGGGGCGATGAGCAGTTCTTC
TRBD2	NA	TRBV25-1	TRBJ2-1	CASSAIGTSGYNEQFF	TGTGCCAGCAGCGCGATTGGGACTAGCGGATACAATGAGCAGTTCTTC
TRBD1	few	TRBV2	TRBJ2-1	CASSATGGDEQFF	TGTGCCAGCAGCGCGACAGGGGGGGATGAGCAGTTCTTC
NA	NA	TRBV29-1	TRBJ2-7	CSGDDGAYEQYF	TGCAGCGGTGACGACGGGGCCTACGAGCAGTACTTC
TRBD2	NA	TRBV2	TRBJ2-7	CASSSRLAGFYEQYF	TGTGCCAGCAGCTCGCGACTAGCGGGGTTCTACGAGCAGTACTTC
NA	NA	TRBV11-3	TRBJ2-7	CASSLFSASYEQYF	TGTGCCAGCAGTTTATTTTCCGCTTCCTACGAGCAGTACTTC
TRBD1	few	TRBV9	TRBJ2-7	CASSLGQGGHEQYF	TGTGCCAGCAGCTTGGGACAGGGTGGCCACGAGCAGTACTTC
TRBD1	NA	TRBV29-1	TRBJ1-4	CSVDGTGGTNEKLFF	TGCAGCGTTGACGGGACAGGGGGTACTAATGAAAAACTGTTTTTT
NA	few	TRBV27	TRBJ2-3	CASQVEGGDTQYF	TGTGCCAGCCAAGTGGAGGGGGGGGATACGCAGTATTTT
NA	many	TRBV11-2	TRBJ2-7	CASSYSPRDPAYEQYF	TGTGCCAGCAGTTACTCGCCCCGGGACCCAGCCTACGAGCAGTACTTC
NA	many	TRBV11-2	TRBJ2-5	CASSSIDGNQETQYF	TGTGCCAGCAGCTCAATAGACGGGAACCAAGAGACCCAGTACTTC
NA	NA	TRBV27	TRBJ2-7	CASSSRGGGGRGQYF	TGTGCCAGCAGCTCCCGCGGGGGTGGGGGGCGGGGGCAGTACTTC
TRBD2	large	TRBV7-8	TRBJ2-7	CATRTSGTVTYEQYF	TGTGCCACGCGGACTAGCGGGACAGTAACCTACGAGCAGTACTTC
NA	NA	TRBV29-1	TRBJ1-4	CSVGQGALMKNCFF	NA
TRBD1	NA	TRBV4-1	TRBJ1-5	CASSQDPRDRDQPLLF	TGCGCCAGCAGCCAAGATCCCCGGGACAGGGATCAGCCCCTGCTTTTT
TRBD2	NA	TRBV9	TRBJ2-6	CASSVATEVRPCAGRVAGANVLTF	TGTGCCAGCAGCGTAGCTACTGAGGTCCGCCCCTGCGCGGGGAGGGTCGCTGGGGCCAACGTCCTGACTTTC
TRBD1	NA	TRBV29-1	TRBJ1-2	CSVGQGGSFYGYTF	TGCAGCGTAGGACAGGGGGGGAGCTTCTATGGCTACACCTTC
NA	few	TRBV6-5	TRBJ2-5	CASSSIDGNQETQYF	TGTGCCAGCAGCTCAATAGACGGGAACCAAGAGACCCAGTACTTC
NA	few	TRBV7-6	TRBJ2-1	CASSVAGGDEQFF	TGTGCCAGCAGCGTAGCCGGAGGGGATGAGCAGTTCTTC
TRBD1	many	TRBV29-1	TRBJ2-1	CSAIRQGLSSYNEQFF	TGCAGCGCCATCAGACAGGGCTTAAGCTCCTACAATGAGCAGTTCTTC
TRBD1	NA	TRBV29-1	TRBJ1-4	CSVGTGGTNEKTVF	TGCAGCGTTGGGACAGGGGGAACTAATGAAAAAACTGTTTTT
TRBD1	NA	TRBV23-1	TRBJ2-5	CASSPSGTGQETQYF	TGTGCCAGCAGCCCATCAGGGACAGGCCAAGAGACCCAGTACTTC